These 18 T cell receptor beta chains came from one sample sequenced in a study of T cell clonotyping in hematopoietic cell transplantation (dated by TCRdb to about 2021). The library was obtained by the immunoSEQ multiplex PCR assay. Imported from immuneACCESS, the table was reduced by TCRdb to in-frame sequences with V and J called. These copies leave out some clones; in studies compared against another copy, an unresolved V gene accounts for under half, and the cause of the remainder is not known. Recorded for this sample are 6,500 to 7,000 clones; 37% of them occurred a single time. The ten largest clonotypes hold approximately 20% of the sample. The time point label here, explained by the study, means: 30 days after allo-HCT. The source was peripheral blood mononuclear cells, collected 30 days after allogeneic stem cell transplant. These receptor sequences come from a female patient in her 60s who had an allogeneic stem cell transplant, so the T cells may come from the graft donor. Some clones in this sample may be carry-over from other donors' samples.

The genes are TRBV30 and TRBJ2-3; D not certain. Germline-derived CDR1 and CDR2 are GTSNPN and SVGIG (reference sequence). The ends were cut back, 0 bases at V and 6 bases at J, with 7 bases in the middle. The CDR3 is made up of 12 amino acids. CDR3 in amino acids: CAWSVRDDTQYF. The DNA for the CDR3 is TGTGCCTGGAGTGTGAGAGATGATACGCAGTATTTT. The entire variable domain, with the rest obtained from reference TRBV30 and TRBJ2-3, is as follows: SQTIHQWPATLVQPVGSPLSLECTVEGTSNPNLYWYRQAAGRGLQLLFYSVGIGQISSEVPQNLSASRPQDRQFILSSKKLLLSDSGFYLCAWSVRDDTQYFGPGTRLTVL.

The chain combines TRBV30 with TRBJ2-7, with D unresolved. CDR3 size: 13 residues. V lost 1 base and J 7 bases, leaving 14 bases between the germline ends. CDR1 GTSNPN and CDR2 SVGIG come from the germline V gene (reference sequence). CDR3: CAWSASLVVEQYF. DNA for the CDR3: TGTGCCTGGAGTGCTTCTCTAGTGGTTGAGCAGTACTTC. The entire variable domain, with the rest obtained from reference TRBV30 and TRBJ2-7, is as follows: SQTIHQWPATLVQPVGSPLSLECTVEGTSNPNLYWYRQAAGRGLQLLFYSVGIGQISSEVPQNLSASRPQDRQFILSSKKLLLSDSGFYLCAWSASLVVEQYFGPGTRLTVT.

V is TRBV9 and J is TRBJ2-2; TRBD1 might be the D (5 bases). V dropped 2 bases and J dropped 0 bases, with 8 bases sitting between them. This CDR3 comprises 15 residues. Looked up from germline, CDR1 is SGDLS and CDR2 is YYNGEE. In DNA form, the CDR3 reads TGTGCCAGCAGCGTTAGACAGACGAACACCGGGGAGCTGTTTTTT. This encodes CASSVRQTNTGELFF.

This chain links TRBV7-2 with TRBJ2-5; D gene unclear. The DNA end lines up better with TRBJ2-7; the J call may be wrong. The germline V gene encodes CDR1 SGHTA and CDR2 FQGNSA. The CDR3 has 12 amino acids. CDR3 in DNA: TGTGCCAGCAGCGTAACGGACTACGAGCAGTACTTC. It is translated as CASSVTDYEQYF.

In its sample, this clone was seen once. This chain connects TRBV30 to TRBJ2-5; no clear D gene. Germline values: CDR1 GTSNPN, CDR2 SVGIG (reference sequence). The ends were cut back, 2 bases at V and 5 bases at J, with 12 bases in the middle. CDR3 length: 13 amino acids. The CDR3 loop reads CAWSRTFQETQYF. The CDR3 bases are TGTGCCTGGAGTCGAACTTTCCAGGAGACCCAGTACTTC.

This clone was picked up a small number of times. V is TRBV29-1 and J is TRBJ1-3; weak D call: TRBD1 (5 bases). V lost 4 bases to trimming and J lost 8 bases, with 9 bases between them. CDR3 size: 11 residues. The germline V gene encodes CDR1 SQVTM and CDR2 ANQGSEA. This CDR3 is CSVGQGDTIYF. The DNA for the CDR3 is TGCAGCGTTGGCCAGGGCGACACCATATATTTT.

This clone was counted a few times. The J gene is TRBJ2-5, the V gene TRBV11-1; D is uncertain. Germline V lookup: CDR1 SGHAT, CDR2 FQDESV (reference sequence). The CDR3 is 12 residues long. V shed 3 bases and J shed 5 bases, with 7 bases lying between them. This chain's CDR3 is CASSLRLETQYF. DNA of the CDR3: TGTGCCAGCAGCTTGCGTTTGGAGACCCAGTACTTC.

The chain couples TRBV30 to TRBJ1-2, with TRBD1 as a possible D gene (6 bases). This CDR3 region has 13 residues. Germline assignment: CDR1 GTSNPN and CDR2 SVGIG (reference sequence). The germline V and J ends were trimmed by 5 bases and 1 base, with 11 bases remaining between them. The CDR3 nucleotides read TGTGCCTGGGGACAGTCCTTTAACTATGGCTACACCTTC. Its protein is CAWGQSFNYGYTF.

The chain carries TRBV30 and TRBJ1-6; 7 nucleotides agree with TRBD1. This CDR3 spans 14 amino acids. Germline V CDR1 and CDR2: GTSNPN, SVGIG (reference sequence). J gave up 6 bases and V 5 bases, and 7 bases lay outside the gene matches. The CDR3 spells CAWHLGQFNSPLHF. The CDR3 DNA reads as TGTGCCTGGCACCTGGGACAGTTTAATTCACCCCTCCACTTT.

This clone was picked up a small number of times. This chain uses TRBV7-9 with TRBJ1-5; D gene uncertain. Germline CDR1 and CDR2: SEHNR and FQNEAQ (reference sequence). The CDR3 extends over 14 amino acids. V lost 3 bases and J lost 2, with 8 bases in between. This chain's CDR3 is CASSLIGRNQPQHF. CDR3 in DNA: TGTGCCAGCAGCTTGATAGGTCGCAATCAGCCCCAGCATTTT. The full variable domain, in which reference TRBV7-9 and TRBJ1-5 provide the parts outside the CDR3, is DTGVSQNPRHKITKRGQNVTFRCDPISEHNRLYWYRQTLGQGPEFLTYFQNEAQLEKSRLLSDRFSAERPKGSFSTLEIQRTEQGDSAMYLCASSLIGRNQPQHFGDGTRLSIL.

This clone turned up a few times. This sequence joins TRBV30 and TRBJ1-1; 7 bases align to TRBD1. V trimming: 1 base; J trimming: 5 bases; junction bases outside the gene matches: 7. This CDR3 has 14 amino acids. In germline, CDR1 is GTSNPN, CDR2 SVGIG (reference sequence). The CDR3, as DNA: TGTGCCTGGAGTGCGTTATCCAGGGGGACTGAAGCTTTCTTT. Translating gives CAWSALSRGTEAFF.

A few counts support this clone. The rearrangement uses TRBV30 and TRBJ1-1, with D unresolved. V lost 1 base and J lost 1, with 10 bases in between. This CDR3 has 14 residues. CDR1 and CDR2 from the germline V gene are GTSNPN and SVGIG (reference sequence). Written as DNA, the CDR3 is TGTGCCTGGAGTGCGATGACACCGAACACTGAAGCTTTCTTT. Translated: CAWSAMTPNTEAFF.

This clone was seen only a few times. DNA for the CDR3: TGTGCCTGGACCTTAGCCGGGCACGAGCAGTACTTC. Translating gives CAWTLAGHEQYF. The genes are TRBV30 and TRBJ2-7; no clear D gene. Germline V CDR1 and CDR2: GTSNPN, SVGIG (reference sequence). V was clipped by 4 bases and J by 5 bases, with 12 bases between them. The CDR3 runs 12 residues.

This chain links TRBV5-1 with TRBJ1-6; 11 nucleotides line up with TRBD1. This CDR3 contains 18 residues. V shed 4 bases and J 3 bases; nucleotides not matched to a gene: 9. Germline assignment: CDR1 SGHRS and CDR2 YFSETQ. CDR3 residues: CASSPGQGVGGYNSPLHF. CDR3 nucleotide sequence: TGCGCCAGCAGCCCGGGACAGGGGGTCGGAGGCTATAATTCACCCCTCCACTTT. Based on the CDR3 plus reference TRBV5-1 and TRBJ1-6, the full variable domain is KAGVTQTPRYLIKTRGQQVTLSCSPISGHRSVSWYQQTPGQGLQFLFEYFSETQRNKGNFPGRFSGRQFSNSRSEMNVSTLELGDSALYLCASSPGQGVGGYNSPLHFGNGTRLTVT.

The V call is TRBV30, the J call TRBJ1-5; perhaps TRBD1 as D (5 bases). V dropped 2 bases and J dropped 1 base, with 12 bases sitting between them. CDR1 is GTSNPN, CDR2 SVGIG, per germline (reference sequence). CDR3 length equals 15 residues. CDR3 region: CAWSYGQGSNQPQHF. CDR3 bases: TGTGCCTGGAGTTATGGGCAGGGAAGCAATCAGCCCCAGCATTTT.

The J gene is TRBJ2-5, the V gene TRBV6-4; tentatively, D is TRBD2 (5 bases). V dropped 7 bases and J dropped 4 bases, with 16 bases sitting between them. Germline values: CDR1 MRHNA, CDR2 SNTAGT. The CDR3 is 14 residues long. The CDR3 loop is CASTFGKPGETQYF. CDR3 nucleotide sequence: TGTGCCAGCACCTTCGGGAAGCCGGGAGAGACCCAGTACTTC.

CDR3 residues: CASSLTVGFPEAFF. CDR3 nucleotide sequence: TGTGCCAGCAGCTTAACGGTGGGGTTCCCTGAAGCTTTCTTT. The chain links TRBV7-3 to TRBJ1-1; D gene uncertain. From germline, CDR1 is SGHTA and CDR2 FQGTGA. V lost 0 bases and J 6 bases, leaving 11 bases between the germline ends. The CDR3 is 14 amino acids.

This clone was seen only a few times. The DNA of the CDR3 is TGTGCCAGCAGTTCCCCGCAATCATATGGGGAGTCCTACGAGCAGTACTTC. Encoded protein: CASSSPQSYGESYEQYF. This rearrangement joins TRBV28 to TRBJ2-7; a weak D match, TRBD2 (5 bases). Germline lookup yields CDR1 MDHEN and CDR2 SYDVKM. CDR3 length: 17 residues. V lost 4 bases, J lost 1 base, and 20 bases lay in between.